The 23 T cell receptor beta chains listed next were all sequenced from one sample in a study of cytomegalovirus exposure and HLA in healthy donors. PCR was performed using 60 Vbeta and 13 Jbeta primers. Sequenced by immunoSEQ multiplex PCR; TCRdb stores in-frame clones only, minus some. The sample includes about 120,000 clones, more than 75% of them seen just once. Specimen: PBMCs. The receptors were gathered from a man between 18 and 29 years old in good health and CMV-seronegative.

The chain recombines TRBV27 with TRBJ2-5, with 12 bases identical to TRBD2. J gave up 2 bases and V 2 bases, and 0 bases lay outside the gene matches. Germline V CDR1 and CDR2: MNHEY, SMNVEV (reference sequence). This CDR3 spans 15 amino acids. CDR3 protein: CASSLLAGGQETQYF. The DNA of the CDR3 is TGTGCCAGCAGTTTACTAGCGGGGGGGCAAGAGACCCAGTACTTC.

The chain employs TRBV6-4 and TRBJ2-3; the match to TRBD1 covers 10 bases. The CDR3 spans 14 residues. Per the germline V gene, CDR1 is MRHNA and CDR2 is SNTAGT. After removal of 8 bases from V and 8 bases from J, the junction contained 10 bases not matched to a gene. CDR3 DNA sequence: TGTGCCAGCGGACAGACAGGGGGCGAAGGTACGCAGTATTTT. Its protein is CASGQTGGEGTQYF.

The rearrangement joins TRBV7-9 to TRBJ1-1, with TRBD1 identical over 8 bases. In germline, CDR1 is SEHNR, CDR2 FQNEAQ (reference sequence). This CDR3 has 14 residues. V gave up 2 bases and J gave up 8 bases; unmatched junction bases: 7. CDR3 in amino acids: CASSLPETGAEAFF. The CDR3 DNA reads as TGTGCCAGCAGCTTACCGGAGACAGGGGCAGAAGCTTTCTTT.

The chain employs TRBV27 and TRBJ2-3; 14 bases agree with TRBD2. The V gene's germline CDR1 is MNHEY and CDR2 SMNVEV (reference sequence). The CDR3 sequence is 16 residues long. With 4 bases clipped from V and 4 bases from J, the junction kept 4 bases outside the gene matches. For the CDR3, the DNA is TGTGCCAGCAGTTACGGACTAGCGGGGGGCCCAGATACGCAGTATTTT. It encodes CASSYGLAGGPDTQYF.

V usage is TRBV28 and J usage is TRBJ1-4, with no clear D. Germline V gives CDR1 MDHEN, CDR2 SYDVKM. CDR3 length: 15 residues. V lost 2 bases and J 0 bases, leaving 7 bases between the germline ends. This chain's CDR3 is CASSLTGSTNEKLFF. In DNA form, the CDR3 reads TGTGCCAGCAGTTTAACCGGGTCAACTAATGAAAAACTGTTTTTT.

As for this clone: Other DNA sequences of this sample code for an identical CDR3. The rearrangement uses TRBV6-5 and TRBJ1-1; D is possibly TRBD1 (5 bases). V lost 6 bases to trimming and J lost 5 bases, with 16 bases between them. The CDR3 is made up of 14 amino acids. The germline V gene has CDR1 MNHEY and CDR2 SVGAGI. CDR3 bases: TGTGCCAGCAGCGACGGCAGGGAAGGAACTGAAGCTTTCTTT. This sequence encodes CASSDGREGTEAFF.

The V call is TRBV29-1, the J call TRBJ2-5; tentatively, D is TRBD1 (6 bases). Looked up from germline, CDR1 is SQVTM and CDR2 is ANQGSEA. This CDR3 comprises 15 residues. V lost 6 bases and J lost 5, with 22 bases in between. In DNA form, the CDR3 reads TGCAGCGTAATACCAGGGGTGGGGGTCGTTGAGACCCAGTACTTC. Translation gives CSVIPGVGVVETQYF.

Only one count was recorded for this clone. V and J are TRBV2 and TRBJ2-2, with D possibly being TRBD2 (5 bases). From germline, CDR1 is SNHLY and CDR2 FYNNEI. The CDR3 spans 14 residues. V gave up 3 bases and J gave up 4 bases, with 9 bases separating them. CDR3 loop: CASSDQSGTGELFF. The CDR3 region has the DNA TGTGCCAGCAGTGACCAGAGCGGCACCGGGGAGCTGTTTTTT.

The sample holds a few counts of this clone. The CDR3 sequence: CASSQGVRLEAFF. Written as DNA, the CDR3 is TGCGCCAGCAGCCAAGGGGTGAGACTTGAAGCTTTCTTT. This sequence joins TRBV4-1 and TRBJ1-1; no definite D call. Trimming took off 1 base at V and 7 bases at J, with 10 bases between the two ends. The CDR3 sequence is 13 residues long. The germline gives CDR1 MGHRA, CDR2 YSYEKL.

This clone was seen just once. This probably arose from a read error, given a far larger clone one base away. The V gene is TRBV13, the J gene TRBJ1-1; TRBD1 is a possible D gene (5 bases). V shed 2 bases and J shed 5 bases, with 6 bases lying between them. Germline lookup yields CDR1 PRHDT and CDR2 FYEKMQ (reference sequence). This CDR3 has 12 residues. This CDR3 is CASSLRGTEAFF. DNA of the CDR3: TGTGCCAGCAGCTTAAGGGGAACTGAAGCTTTCTTT. The full variable domain, with the rest looked up from reference TRBV13 and TRBJ1-1, is AAGVIQSPRHLIKEKRETATLKCYPIPRHDTVYWYQQGPGQDPQFLISFYEKMQSDKGSIPDRFSAQQFSDYHSELNMSSLELGDSALYFCASSLRGTEAFFGQGTRLTVV.

This chain links TRBV19 with TRBJ1-2; 9 bases agree with TRBD1. The junction had 12 bases not matched to a gene; V was cut back by 5 bases and J by 2 bases. There are 17 residues in the CDR3. Germline V gene lookup returns CDR1 LNHDA and CDR2 SQIVND (reference sequence). The CDR3 region has the DNA TGTGCCAGTAGTCGCTCCGGGACAGGGAACTCAAACTATGGCTACACCTTC. Translated: CASSRSGTGNSNYGYTF.

The chain links TRBV9 to TRBJ1-3, with a weak D call TRBD1 (6 bases). The length of the CDR3 is 16 residues. Germline CDR1 SGDLS, CDR2 YYNGEE. V was cut by 3 bases and J by 1 base, with 14 bases left in between. The CDR3 reads CASSADPRGSGNTIYF. The CDR3 DNA follows: TGTGCCAGCAGCGCTGACCCCAGGGGATCTGGAAACACCATATATTTT.

J is TRBJ2-3 and V is TRBV15; 9 positions agree with TRBD2. From germline, CDR1 is LNHNV and CDR2 YYDKDF (reference sequence). Germline trimming cut 1 base from V and 8 bases from J; bases unmatched to any gene: 13. The CDR3 consists of 17 residues. This CDR3 reads CATSRVRVAGGRVTQYF. The CDR3 DNA reads TGTGCCACCAGCAGAGTGCGGGTTGCGGGGGGGCGTGTTACGCAGTATTTT.

The chain uses TRBV18 and TRBJ2-1; TRBD1 aligns across 7 bases. CDR3 length equals 15 residues. J gave up 7 bases and V 2 bases, and 8 bases lay outside the gene matches. Per the germline V gene, CDR1 is KGHSH and CDR2 is LQKENI. In nucleotides, the CDR3 is TGTGCCAGCTCACCAACAGAGGGGGCAGGGAATGAGCAGTTCTTC. Translating gives CASSPTEGAGNEQFF.

The sample holds one count of this clone. The rearrangement uses TRBV27 and TRBJ1-5; 7 bases are shared with TRBD1. The ends lost 10 bases at V and 3 bases at J; junction bases unmatched: 12. The CDR3 totals 15 residues. The germline V gene encodes CDR1 MNHEY and CDR2 SMNVEV (reference sequence). CDR3 DNA: TGTGCCACCCAGTTCCTGGGACAGCTCAATCAGCCCCAGCATTTT. It codes for CATQFLGQLNQPQHF.

The CDR3 reads CASSPQTGGLVGYTF. The CDR3 bases are TGTGCCAGTAGTCCACAGACAGGGGGGCTCGTGGGCTACACCTTC. V is TRBV19 and J is TRBJ1-2; 9 bases line up with TRBD1. Germline CDR1 reads LNHDA; CDR2 reads SQIVND (reference sequence). The V and J ends lost 5 bases and 8 bases, in that order; junction bases with no gene match: 12. The CDR3 sequence is 15 residues long.

This rearrangement joins TRBV7-9 to TRBJ1-4; D gene ambiguous. There are 12 residues in the CDR3. The V end was cut by 5 bases, the J end by 6 bases, with 7 bases between. The V gene's germline CDR1 is SEHNR and CDR2 FQNEAQ (reference sequence). This chain's CDR3 is CASSRTDEKLFF. The CDR3 DNA is TGTGCCAGCAGCCGGACTGATGAAAAACTGTTTTTT.

The V call is TRBV7-9, the J call TRBJ1-2, with a possible D match to TRBD1 (5 bases). V lost 4 bases to trimming and J lost 2 bases, with 14 bases between them. CDR1 and CDR2 from the germline V gene are SEHNR and FQNEAQ (reference sequence). This CDR3 region has 15 residues. The CDR3 here is CASSSGDSLNYGYTF. The CDR3 nucleotides are TGTGCCAGCAGCTCCGGCGACAGCCTGAACTATGGCTACACCTTC. The full variable domain, completed using reference TRBV7-9 and TRBJ1-2, is DTGVSQNPRHKITKRGQNVTFRCDPISEHNRLYWYRQTLGQGPEFLTYFQNEAQLEKSRLLSDRFSAERPKGSFSTLEIQRTEQGDSAMYLCASSSGDSLNYGYTFGSGTRLTVV.

This chain joins TRBV18 and TRBJ1-2; D remains unclear. CDR1 is KGHSH and CDR2 is LQKENI in the germline V gene. With 0 bases removed from V and 7 bases from J, the gap between germline ends came to 9 bases. This CDR3 is 13 amino acids long. The chain's CDR3 is CASSPPSVFGYTF. The DNA of the CDR3 is TGTGCCAGCTCACCACCGAGTGTTTTTGGCTACACCTTC.

The chain has TRBV27 and TRBJ1-4; TRBD1 might be the D (5 bases). The CDR3 is 14 amino acids. V dropped 3 bases and J dropped 8 bases, with 13 bases sitting between them. CDR1 and CDR2 (germline): MNHEY, SMNVEV (reference sequence). The CDR3 DNA reads as TGTGCCAGCAGTTTTCTAGGGGCCAAGGAAAAACTGTTTTTT. Residues: CASSFLGAKEKLFF.

The chain joins TRBV7-9 to TRBJ1-6, with D perhaps matching TRBD1 (5 bases). The V gene's germline CDR1 is SEHNR and CDR2 FQNEAQ (reference sequence). The CDR3 extends over 19 amino acids. V gave up 2 bases and J gave up 0 bases, with 17 bases separating them. CDR3 residues: CASSLFLSEGISYNSPLHF. CDR3 nucleotide sequence: TGTGCCAGCAGCTTATTCCTCTCGGAGGGGATCTCCTATAATTCACCCCTCCACTTT.

This sequence joins TRBV6-5 and TRBJ2-3; 8 positions agree with TRBD2. Per the germline V gene, CDR1 is MNHEY and CDR2 is SVGAGI. The CDR3 has 15 amino acids. V shed 5 bases, J shed 3 bases, and the junction held 7 bases outside the gene matches. The CDR3 sequence: CASSNIAGWTDTQYF. The DNA for the CDR3 is TGTGCCAGCAGTAATATAGCGGGGTGGACAGATACGCAGTATTTT.

The rearrangement links TRBV12-5 to TRBJ2-7, with no clear D. The germline V gene encodes CDR1 LGHNT and CDR2 FRNRAP. The CDR3 is made up of 14 amino acids. Trimming took 5 bases from V and 6 from J, leaving 17 bases between them. The CDR3 protein is CASGPKERWFEQYF. The CDR3 DNA sequence: TGTGCTAGTGGTCCCAAAGAACGGTGGTTCGAGCAGTACTTC.